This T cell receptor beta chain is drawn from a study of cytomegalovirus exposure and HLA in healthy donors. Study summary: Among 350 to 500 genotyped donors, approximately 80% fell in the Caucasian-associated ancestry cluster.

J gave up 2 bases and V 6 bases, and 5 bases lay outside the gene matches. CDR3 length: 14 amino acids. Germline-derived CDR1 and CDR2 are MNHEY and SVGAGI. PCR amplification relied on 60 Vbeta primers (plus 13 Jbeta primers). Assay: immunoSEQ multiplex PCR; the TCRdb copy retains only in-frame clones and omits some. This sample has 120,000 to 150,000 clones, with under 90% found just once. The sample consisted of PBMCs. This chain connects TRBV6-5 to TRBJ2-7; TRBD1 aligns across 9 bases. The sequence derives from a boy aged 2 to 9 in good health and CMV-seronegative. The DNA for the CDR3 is TGTGCCAGCAGAAATCGGGACAGGGCCTACGAGCAGTACTTC. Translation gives CASRNRDRAYEQYF.